Following are 5 T cell receptor beta chains from one sample sequenced in a study of T cells after yellow fever vaccination. One entry per CDR3 protein results from TCRdb running MiXCR on the 5' RACE reads. The data contain about 580,000 distinct CDR3 sequences, about a sixth of them singletons. The starting material was PBMCs, obtained 4 to 5 days after the first yellow fever vaccination. All receptors come from a man aged 18 to 29 who received the YFV17D yellow fever vaccine.

This chain joins TRBV9 and TRBJ2-5, with D perhaps matching TRBD1 or TRBD2 (5 bases each). V shed 0 bases and J shed 5 bases, with 11 bases lying between them. Germline assignment: CDR1 SGDLS and CDR2 YYNGEE. The CDR3 contains 14 residues. This CDR3 reads CASSVESGDETQYF. The CDR3 nucleotides read TGTGCCAGCAGCGTAGAATCCGGGGACGAGACCCAGTACTTC.

This clonotype showed up just a few times. The chain has TRBV20-1 and TRBJ2-5; D is possibly TRBD1 (6 bases). Trimming pared 3 bases from V and 1 base from J, leaving 9 bases between. The CDR3 runs to 13 residues. Germline V lookup: CDR1 DFQATT, CDR2 SNEGSKA (reference sequence). CDR3 in amino acids: CSARDSLQETQYF. The CDR3 DNA sequence: TGCAGTGCTAGGGACAGCCTCCAAGAGACCCAGTACTTC.

In this sample, this clonotype turned up a few times. The chain links TRBV19 to TRBJ2-7; possibly TRBD1 for D (5 bases). The CDR3 length is 14 residues. Germline V gene sequence: CDR1 LNHDA, CDR2 SQIVND (reference sequence). V was cut by 7 bases and J by 1 base, with 14 bases left in between. CDR3 region: CASKGKGFSYEQYF. The CDR3 DNA reads TGTGCCAGTAAAGGGAAGGGGTTTTCCTACGAGCAGTACTTC.

This clonotype was seen at least ten times. The chain is built from TRBV12-3 or TRBV12-4 and TRBJ2-1, with TRBD1 identical over 7 bases. The CDR3 consists of 15 residues. Unmatched junction bases numbered 4, after V lost 5 bases and J lost 0 bases. The CDR3 DNA sequence: TGTGCCAGCAGTCCGGGACAGTTCTCCTACAATGAGCAGTTCTTC. This translates into CASSPGQFSYNEQFF.

This clonotype was recorded a few times. This chain links TRBV20-1 with TRBJ2-4; D is perhaps TRBD1 or TRBD2 (5 bases each). Per the germline V gene, CDR1 is DFQATT and CDR2 is SNEGSKA (reference sequence). This CDR3 has 12 amino acids. The V end was cut by 3 bases, the J end by 7 bases, with 10 bases between. CDR3 in amino acids: CSARRGFNIQYF. Written as DNA, the CDR3 is TGCAGTGCTAGGAGGGGTTTTAACATTCAGTACTTC.